The TCR beta chain described here comes from a study of Graves' ophthalmopathy and Graves' hyperthyroidism. Study findings and constraints: A classifier, a 13-signature model, separated ophthalmopathy from stable hyperthyroidism with more than 85% sensitivity and about 83% specificity.

As regards this clonotype: Its target is unknown.

Ineligible for inclusion were patients with other autoimmune diseases, uncontrolled infections, pregnancy or lactation. From RNA, the CDR3 regions of TCR beta chains were amplified and sequenced. The first-round RT-PCR employed HTBI primers together with the Qiagen OneStep RT-PCR kit. A multiplex PCR was then performed as the second round. TCRdb reprocessed the multiplex PCR reads with MiXCR, giving one entry per CDR3 protein. The sample lists roughly 60,000 distinct CDR3 sequences, less than 65% seen once, with 4.7% in the top ten. The CDR3 is 14 amino acids. Germline CDR1 is SNHLY and CDR2 is FYNNEI. V was clipped by 6 bases and J by 2 bases; unmatched bases: 3.

The receptor was isolated from an adult woman with Graves' ophthalmopathy. V gene TRBV2 combines with J gene TRBJ2-3; TRBD2 agrees at 9 bases. The sample consisted of peripheral blood. Here the CDR3 reads CASRLAGNTDTQYF. In DNA form, the CDR3 reads TGTGCCAGCAGGCTAGCGGGAAACACAGATACGCAGTATTTT. The complete variable domain, with remaining parts taken from reference TRBV2 and TRBJ2-3, reads EPEVTQTPSHQVTQMGQEVILRCVPISNHLYFYWYRQILGQKVEFLVSFYNNEISEKSEIFDDQFSVERPDGSNFTLKIRSTKLEDSAMYFCASRLAGNTDTQYFGPGTRLTVL.